This is a list of T cell receptor beta chains from one sample in a study of T cells in Graves' hyperthyroidism and ophthalmopathy. Using its own MiXCR run on the multiplex PCR reads, TCRdb lists one record per CDR3 protein. This sample has hundreds of thousands of distinct CDR3 sequences, with around 15% found just once. The specimen was blood. These receptors were obtained from a woman in her 40s with Graves' ophthalmopathy. CDR3s include the opening cysteine and the closing phenylalanine or tryptophan. D genes are given only for firm matches. Expanded clones get a size class; other rows say once, few or many, or leave the size out.

d_call | clone_size | j_call | v_call | cdr3_aa | cdr3_nt
TRBD1 | . | TRBJ2-1 | TRBV28 | CASSSNYRQGNNEQFF | TGTGCCAGCAGTTCAAATTACCGACAGGGAAACAATGAGCAGTTCTTC
. | many | TRBJ1-6 | TRBV3-1 | CASSQAPWGVSPLHF | TGTGCCAGCAGCCAAGCCCCCTGGGGGGTTTCACCCCTCCACTTT
. | few | TRBJ1-2 | TRBV4-2 | CASSQDPVGSSYGYTF | TGTGCCAGCAGCCAAGACCCGGTCGGGTCGTCGTACGGCTACACCTTC
. | many | TRBJ2-1 | TRBV30 | CAWGTGWDGSEQFF | TGTGCCTGGGGCACAGGCTGGGACGGATCGGAGCAGTTCTTC
TRBD1 | . | TRBJ2-1 | TRBV6-1 | CASSELGTGYNEQFF | TGTGCCAGCAGTGAATTAGGGACAGGCTACAATGAGCAGTTCTTC
TRBD2 | . | TRBJ2-5 | TRBV3-1 | CASSPGLMKSPQETQYF | TGTGCCAGCAGCCCGGGACTAATGAAGTCGCCCCAAGAGACCCAGTACTTC
TRBD2 | many | TRBJ2-5 | TRBV20-1 | CSAKTLAGGLQETQYF | TGCAGTGCTAAAACTCTAGCGGGGGGGCTCCAAGAGACCCAGTACTTC
TRBD2 | many | TRBJ2-7 | TRBV29-1 | CSVGGSDEQYF | TGCAGCGTCGGGGGGAGCGACGAGCAGTACTTC
. | few | TRBJ2-7 | TRBV27 | CASRRGQGGEQYF | TGTGCCAGCAGGCGCGGACAGGGAGGGGAGCAGTACTTC
. | few | TRBJ2-6 | TRBV6-1 | CASRWTPPSSGANVLTF | TGTGCCAGCAGATGGACACCCCCGAGCTCTGGGGCCAACGTCCTGACTTTC
TRBD2 | . | TRBJ2-1 | TRBV4-1 | CASSQDNPSGYPYNEQFF | TGCGCCAGCAGCCAAGATAATCCTAGCGGGTACCCCTACAATGAGCAGTTCTTC
TRBD2 | . | TRBJ2-1 | TRBV19 | CASSSSGRRNEQFF | TGTGCCAGTAGTTCAAGCGGGAGGAGGAATGAGCAGTTCTTC
. | . | TRBJ2-5 | TRBV3-1 | CASSRGGTYQETQYF | TGTGCCAGCAGCCGTGGAGGGACTTACCAAGAGACCCAGTACTTC
. | few | TRBJ2-5 | TRBV2 | CASSKMGPRRQFQETQYF | TGTGCCAGCAGCAAGATGGGACCGAGGAGGCAATTCCAAGAGACCCAGTACTTC
TRBD1 | many | TRBJ1-4 | TRBV28 | CASSFTGSDRGLAKLFF | TGTGCCAGCAGTTTTACGGGTTCGGACAGGGGGCTTGCAAAACTGTTTTTT
. | many | TRBJ1-4 | TRBV28 | CASSVQRREKLFF | TGTGCCAGCAGTGTCCAGAGGCGTGAAAAACTGTTTTTT
. | . | TRBJ1-1 | TRBV5-1 | CASSLVTRQTNTEAFF | TGCGCCAGCAGCTTGGTTACGAGACAGACGAACACTGAAGCTTTCTTT
TRBD2 | many | TRBJ2-3 | TRBV28 | CASSAAGLAGGWGTDTQYF | TGTGCCAGCAGTGCGGCCGGACTAGCGGGAGGGTGGGGCACAGATACGCAGTATTTT
. | many | TRBJ1-5 | TRBV7-2 | CATTQDSNQPQHF | TGTGCCACCACACAGGATAGCAATCAGCCCCAGCATTTT
TRBD1 | . | TRBJ2-3 | TRBV28 | CASSLGQEGGTDTQYF | TGTGCCAGCAGTCTGGGACAGGAAGGGGGTACTGATACGCAGTATTTT
. | . | TRBJ2-6 | TRBV4-1 | CASSPRRDSGANVLTF | TGCGCCAGCAGCCCCCGACGGGACTCTGGGGCCAACGTCCTGACTTTC
. | many | TRBJ2-7 | TRBV5-1 | CASSSRDGGDEQYF | TGCGCCAGCAGCTCCCGGGACGGTGGGGACGAGCAGTACTTC
. | . | TRBJ1-3 | TRBV7-9 | CASSPPGTPGNTIYF | TGTGCCAGCAGCCCGCCCGGGACGCCTGGAAACACCATATATTTT
. | few | TRBJ2-1 | TRBV6-2/TRBV6-3 | CASSYPLGTYNEQFF | TGTGCCAGCAGTTACCCGTTGGGGACCTACAATGAGCAGTTCTTC
TRBD1 | . | TRBJ2-3 | TRBV4-1 | CASSQEDRATDTQYF | TGCGCCAGCAGCCAAGAGGACAGGGCCACAGATACGCAGTATTTT
TRBD2 | . | TRBJ2-7 | TRBV7-9 | CASSNTSGRAYEQYF | TGTGCCAGCAGCAACACTAGCGGGAGGGCCTACGAGCAGTACTTC
TRBD2 | . | TRBJ2-6 | TRBV7-9 | CASSPPGTIRRRGGANVLTF | TGTGCCAGCAGCCCCCCCGGGACTATCCGACGCCGGGGAGGGGCCAACGTCCTGACTTTC
. | many | TRBJ2-5 | TRBV5-1 | CASSTPVLETQYF | TGCGCCAGCAGCACTCCAGTGCTAGAGACCCAGTACTTC
TRBD2 | many | TRBJ2-7 | TRBV28 | CASSIPSGSLREQYF | TGTGCCAGCAGTATCCCTAGCGGGAGTTTGCGGGAGCAGTACTTC
. | many | TRBJ2-3 | TRBV6-1 | CASSDGTDTQYF | TGTGCCAGCAGTGATGGTACAGATACGCAGTATTTT
. | . | TRBJ1-4 | TRBV20-1 | CSACRAINEKLFF | TGCAGTGCTTGCCGGGCTATTAATGAAAAACTGTTTTTT
. | . | TRBJ1-1 | TRBV20-1 | CSASPKRGMNTEAFF | TGCAGTGCTAGCCCGAAAAGGGGTATGAACACTGAAGCTTTCTTT
TRBD2 | . | TRBJ2-2 | TRBV27 | CASSLVSGETGELFF | TGTGCCAGCAGTTTGGTTAGCGGGGAAACCGGGGAGCTGTTTTTT
. | few | TRBJ1-5 | TRBV4-1 | CASSQDHSRVGPQHF | TGCGCCAGCAGCCAAGATCATAGCAGGGTTGGGCCCCAGCATTTT
. | few | TRBJ1-2 | TRBV29-1 | CSVSLGHTF | TGCAGCGTTTCACTAGGACACACCTTC
. | . | TRBJ2-3 | TRBV19 | CASSLGSITDTQYF | TGTGCCAGTAGTCTCGGCTCCATCACAGATACGCAGTATTTT
. | many | TRBJ2-2 | TRBV7-9 | CASSYLNTGELFF | TGTGCCAGCAGCTATTTGAACACCGGGGAGCTGTTTTTT
. | many | TRBJ2-1 | TRBV2 | CASSEGIDVSNEQFF | TGTGCCAGCAGTGAAGGGATAGATGTGTCCAATGAGCAGTTCTTC
TRBD1 | few | TRBJ2-1 | TRBV28 | CASSLSGSGGGEQFF | TGTGCCAGCAGTCTATCGGGCTCAGGGGGTGGTGAGCAGTTCTTC
TRBD1 | few | TRBJ1-2 | TRBV27 | CASRGTGTGSYGYTF | TGTGCCAGCAGGGGAACCGGGACAGGGTCCTATGGCTACACCTTC
. | many | TRBJ2-1 | TRBV29-1 | CSVLPGPTYNEQFF | TGCAGCGTCCTGCCGGGACCGACCTACAATGAGCAGTTCTTC
. | . | TRBJ2-2 | TRBV4-1 | CASSHLTDGELFF | TGCGCCAGCAGCCACCTGACGGACGGGGAGCTGTTTTTT
TRBD1 | few | TRBJ2-3 | TRBV28 | CASGTGGPDTQYF | TGTGCCTCGGGGACAGGGGGCCCGGATACGCAGTATTTT
. | . | TRBJ1-6 | TRBV2 | CASSGQISNSPLHF | TGTGCCAGCAGTGGACAGATATCTAATTCACCCCTCCACTTT
. | . | TRBJ2-1 | TRBV15 | CATSRGRSEQFF | TGTGCCACCAGCAGGGGAAGGAGTGAGCAGTTCTTC
TRBD1 | . | TRBJ2-1 | TRBV20-1 | CSATRISGGSYNEQFF | TGCAGTGCTACTCGGATTTCAGGGGGCTCCTACAATGAGCAGTTCTTC
. | many | TRBJ2-2 | TRBV11-3 | CASSPGRATGELFF | TGTGCCAGCAGCCCAGGCAGGGCCACCGGGGAGCTGTTTTTT
TRBD2 | many | TRBJ2-3 | TRBV20-1 | CSARAAPSGRSPDTQYF | TGCAGTGCTAGAGCAGCACCTAGCGGGAGGAGCCCAGATACGCAGTATTTT